This TCR beta chain was obtained from a study of cytomegalovirus exposure and HLA in healthy donors. The count of this clone is one. The primer mix had 60 Vbeta and 13 Jbeta primers. Per the study methods: A later analysis counted tens of millions of unique TCR beta chains, some 11 million shared. The assay was immunoSEQ multiplex PCR, and TCRdb's table has in-frame clones only and misses some. For V, J and clone size, that table is used; D and trimming come from the DNA. The repertoire holds 250,000 to 300,000 clones, about nine tenths seen once, with less than 2% in the top ten. The sequence was collected from a girl aged 2-10 years in good health and CMV-seronegative. Sequenced: PBMCs.

CDR3 bases: TGTGCCAGCAGCTTGGGAAGGACAGGGGGCCGGAGGGGATTGACAGATACGCAGTATTTT. It specifies CASSLGRTGGRRGLTDTQYF. This chain connects TRBV5-8 to TRBJ2-3; 11 bases are a match to TRBD1. The length of the CDR3 is 20 residues. V shed 0 bases and J 3 bases; nucleotides not matched to a gene: 15. Germline-derived CDR1 and CDR2 are SGHTS and YDEGEE.